This T cell receptor (beta chain) appears in the sequencing data of a study of T cell responses to AZD1222 COVID-19 vaccine. Whole-study results and caveats: Spike-specific TCR depth and breadth grew after two AZD1222 doses.

TCRdb keeps only in-frame clones here, not all; method: immunoSEQ multiplex PCR. Among more than 100,000 clones listed, around 87% were seen once. With respect to this clone: Its antigen is unknown.

CDR3 size: 14 residues. V gave up 2 bases and J gave up 5 bases; unmatched junction bases: 5. Germline V lookup: CDR1 MNHNY, CDR2 SVGAGI (reference sequence). The source is an adult in good health. The chain carries TRBV6-6 and TRBJ1-2; TRBD1 agrees at 7 bases. This material consisted of peripheral blood, taken on day 0 of AZD1222 vaccination. The CDR3 nucleotides are TGTGCCAGCAGTTACCTCGGACAGGATTATGGCTACACCTTC. Its translation is CASSYLGQDYGYTF.